Listed here are 25 T cell receptor beta chains from one sample, sequenced in a study of T cells in Graves' hyperthyroidism and ophthalmopathy. RNA transcripts were the template for amplifying TCR beta CDR3 regions. HTBI primers were employed in a first-round RT-PCR of the TCR CDR3. Each CDR3 protein is one row after TCRdb ran MiXCR on the multiplex PCR reads. The profile shows some 350,000 distinct CDR3 sequences, about a sixth of them singletons. Sequencing used blood. The source of these receptors is a woman aged 18-35 years with Graves' hyperthyroidism that later progressed to Graves' ophthalmopathy.

At least ten counts were recorded for this clonotype. This chain connects TRBV24-1 to TRBJ2-7; 12 bases align to TRBD2. The germline gives CDR1 KGHDR, CDR2 SFDVKD. Unmatched junction bases numbered 4, after V lost 3 bases and J lost 2 bases. The CDR3 loop spans 16 amino acids. CDR3 in DNA: TGTGCCACCAGTGATCGGACTAGCGGGGATACCTACGAGCAGTACTTC. Translated: CATSDRTSGDTYEQYF.

The sample holds one count of this clonotype. V usage is TRBV5-8 and J usage is TRBJ2-3, with 12 bases matching TRBD1. Per the germline V gene, CDR1 is SGHTS and CDR2 is YDEGEE. This CDR3 contains 15 residues. V gave up 3 bases and J gave up 5 bases; unmatched junction bases: 4. The CDR3 here is CASSWDRGRGDTQYF. The CDR3 bases are TGTGCCAGCAGCTGGGACAGGGGGCGCGGAGATACGCAGTATTTT.

This rearrangement joins TRBV15 to TRBJ1-6; no clear D. CDR3 length: 13 amino acids. V shed 4 bases and J shed 4 bases, with 5 bases lying between them. The germline gives CDR1 LNHNV, CDR2 YYDKDF (reference sequence). CDR3 DNA: TGTGCCACCAGCACAGAATATAATTCACCCCTCCACTTT. Translated: CATSTEYNSPLHF.

The V gene is TRBV20-1, the J gene TRBJ2-4; 11 bases are shared with TRBD2. The V and J ends lost 5 bases and 1 base, in that order; junction bases with no gene match: 4. Germline V CDR1 and CDR2: DFQATT, SNEGSKA (reference sequence). This CDR3 spans 15 amino acids. This CDR3 is CSALTSGMAKNIQYF. CDR3 in DNA: TGCAGTGCTTTGACTAGCGGGATGGCCAAAAACATTCAGTACTTC.

This clonotype turned up a few times. One end of the junction varies from germline; a read error may be responsible. V usage is TRBV9 and J usage is TRBJ2-3; a possible D gene is TRBD1 (5 bases). Looked up from germline, CDR1 is SGDLS and CDR2 is YYNGEE. The CDR3 length is 13 residues. In DNA form, the CDR3 reads TGTGCCAGCAGTGTAGGGGCCACAGATACGCAGTATTTT. Translating gives CASSVGATDTQYF.

This clonotype appeared many times. The chain links TRBV7-3 to TRBJ2-7, with D tentatively TRBD2 (6 bases). Germline assignment: CDR1 SGHTA and CDR2 FQGTGA. Trimming stripped 2 bases from V and 2 bases from J, with 13 bases between. The CDR3 contains 15 residues. The CDR3 reads CASSLSPSAAYEQYF. The DNA of the CDR3 is TGTGCCAGCAGCTTATCTCCTAGCGCGGCCTACGAGCAGTACTTC.

The chain combines TRBV28 with TRBJ1-1, with no clear D. CDR1 and CDR2 from the germline V gene are MDHEN and SYDVKM. This CDR3 is 17 amino acids long. V lost 6 bases and J lost 6, with 26 bases in between. CDR3: CASSNWALRGKGAEAFF. The CDR3 nucleotides read TGTGCCAGCAGCAACTGGGCCTTACGAGGGAAAGGTGCTGAAGCTTTCTTT.

This clonotype was seen a few times. The chain combines TRBV20-1 with TRBJ2-7; D gene uncertain. Deletions cut 5 bases from V and 5 bases from J, with 13 bases between. The germline V gene encodes CDR1 DFQATT and CDR2 SNEGSKA (reference sequence). The CDR3 has 12 amino acids. The CDR3 coding sequence is TGCAGTGCTGGGCCTGGAATGAACGAGCAGTACTTC. Its translation is CSAGPGMNEQYF.

This rearrangement joins TRBV6-2 or TRBV6-3 to TRBJ2-1, with TRBD2 matching 7 bases. CDR1 and CDR2 from the germline V gene are MNHEY and SVGEGT. CDR3 size: 14 residues. V was pared by 7 bases and J by 4 bases, with 7 bases of the junction left unmatched. The CDR3 sequence: CASTRGSRYNEQFF. For the CDR3, the DNA is TGTGCCAGCACCCGCGGGAGTAGGTACAATGAGCAGTTCTTC.

Points on this clonotype: A read error may be the cause here, since a much bigger clone is one base away. This chain connects TRBV5-8 to TRBJ2-7, with TRBD2 as a possible D gene (6 bases). Per the germline V gene, CDR1 is SGHTS and CDR2 is YDEGEE. The CDR3 is 14 amino acids. V lost 3 bases and J lost 2, with 12 bases in between. The CDR3 loop is CASSSGEVAYEQYF. CDR3 DNA: TGTGCCAGCAGCTCGGGGGAGGTAGCCTACGAGCAGTACTTC.

This clonotype occurred many times. This chain joins TRBV10-3 and TRBJ2-3, with D tentatively TRBD2 (5 bases). Trimming took 2 bases from V and 7 from J, leaving 13 bases between them. The germline V gene encodes CDR1 ENHRY and CDR2 SYGVKD. CDR3 length equals 14 residues. The CDR3 bases are TGTGCCATCAGTGAGGAAGTAGACTATCATACGCAGTATTTT. As protein: CAISEEVDYHTQYF.

This clonotype was counted at least ten times. The J gene is TRBJ2-5, the V gene TRBV15; tentatively, D is TRBD2 (5 bases). V lost 1 base to trimming and J lost 5 bases, with 14 bases between them. The CDR3 is made up of 15 amino acids. From germline, CDR1 is LNHNV and CDR2 YYDKDF (reference sequence). The CDR3 is CATSRVRESWETQYF. The CDR3 DNA follows: TGTGCCACCAGCAGAGTGAGGGAAAGTTGGGAGACCCAGTACTTC.

CDR3 sequence reads: CASSEGRAANYGYTF. The CDR3 region has the DNA TGTGCCAGCAGTGAAGGGCGGGCAGCTAACTATGGCTACACCTTC. The chain joins TRBV2 to TRBJ1-2; D is unresolved. Germline values: CDR1 SNHLY, CDR2 FYNNEI. V was trimmed by 1 base and J by 0 bases, leaving 9 bases between them. This CDR3 contains 15 residues.

J is TRBJ2-1 and V is TRBV27; 7 nucleotides line up with TRBD2. Germline lookup yields CDR1 MNHEY and CDR2 SMNVEV (reference sequence). The length of the CDR3 is 15 residues. Trimming removed 6 bases from V and 9 bases from J; junction bases left unmatched: 14. CDR3 protein: CASSLGSGLVSEQFF. In DNA, the CDR3 is TGTGCCAGCAGCCTCGGTAGCGGACTAGTGTCTGAGCAGTTCTTC.

As concerns this clonotype: A read error may explain this, as a much larger clone is one base away. The gene calls are TRBV28 and TRBJ1-5; possible D gene TRBD1, 5 bases. Germline lookup yields CDR1 MDHEN and CDR2 SYDVKM. The CDR3 contains 13 residues. V gave up 3 bases and J gave up 9 bases, with 12 bases separating them. The chain's CDR3 is CASSFGGGRPQHF. The CDR3, as DNA: TGTGCCAGCAGTTTTGGGGGTGGGCGGCCCCAGCATTTT.

This clonotype was recorded many times. The rearrangement links TRBV5-6 to TRBJ2-5; no reliable D call. Germline V gives CDR1 SGHDT, CDR2 YYEEEE. This CDR3 is 13 amino acids long. Trimming stripped 2 bases from V and 5 bases from J, with 10 bases between. The CDR3 bases are TGTGCCAGCAGCTTCGGAACGTCGGAGACCCAGTACTTC. This gives the protein CASSFGTSETQYF.

V and J are TRBV12-5 and TRBJ2-2; 13 bases align to TRBD2. Germline CDR1 reads LGHNT; CDR2 reads FRNRAP. The CDR3 is 18 amino acids. J lost 6 bases, V lost 0 bases, and 7 bases had no gene match. The CDR3 spells CASGLVLAGGRGPGELFF. CDR3 in DNA: TGTGCTAGTGGTTTGGTACTAGCGGGAGGGCGGGGACCCGGGGAGCTGTTTTTT.

The rearrangement links TRBV7-8 to TRBJ2-2; D call uncertain. The CDR3 has 16 residues. The germline CDR1 and CDR2 sequences are SGHVS and FQNEAQ. V lost 2 bases, J lost 4 bases, and 14 bases lay in between. This CDR3 is CASSLLEVRGTGELFF. DNA of the CDR3: TGTGCCAGCAGCTTATTAGAGGTTAGAGGCACCGGGGAGCTGTTTTTT. The whole variable domain, remainder taken from reference TRBV7-8 and TRBJ2-2, is GAGVSQSPRYKVAKRGQDVALRCDPISGHVSLFWYQQALGQGPEFLTYFQNEAQLDKSGLPSDRFFAERPEGSVSTLKIQRTQQEDSAVYLCASSLLEVRGTGELFFGEGSRLTVL.

The rearrangement uses TRBV29-1 and TRBJ2-7; D may be TRBD1 or TRBD2 (5 bases each). This CDR3 comprises 16 residues. In germline, CDR1 is SQVTM, CDR2 ANQGSEA. Trimming cost V 4 bases and J 7 bases, with 26 bases left between them. CDR3 residues: CSVVATGQTGRSEQYF. In nucleotides, the CDR3 is TGCAGCGTTGTGGCAACGGGGCAAACGGGCCGGTCGGAGCAGTACTTC.

This clonotype was observed many times. The rearrangement uses TRBV7-2 and TRBJ2-1, with D possibly matching TRBD1 (6 bases). The CDR3 is 15 residues long. Deletions cut 1 base from V and 3 bases from J, with 10 bases between. Looked up from germline, CDR1 is SGHTA and CDR2 is FQGNSA. The CDR3: CASSLGTGRYNEQFF. In nucleotides, the CDR3 is TGTGCCAGCAGCTTAGGAACAGGGCGCTACAATGAGCAGTTCTTC.

This clonotype has a handful of counts. This chain connects TRBV28 to TRBJ1-2, with D tentatively TRBD1 (5 bases). The germline V and J ends were trimmed by 5 bases and 7 bases, with 14 bases remaining between them. Germline V gene data show CDR1 as MDHEN and CDR2 as SYDVKM. The CDR3 has 13 residues. The CDR3 coding sequence is TGTGCCAGCAGTCAACGAGTGGGGGTTGGCTACACCTTC. Its protein product is CASSQRVGVGYTF.

This clonotype was picked up a small number of times. The rearrangement uses TRBV6-5 and TRBJ1-6, with 7 bases matching TRBD1. Looked up from germline, CDR1 is MNHEY and CDR2 is SVGAGI. The trim removed 0 bases at V and 7 bases at J, leaving 6 bases unmatched. The CDR3 spans 16 residues. The CDR3 reads CASSYSPTGMNSPLHF. In DNA, the CDR3 is TGTGCCAGCAGTTACTCCCCGACAGGGATGAATTCACCCCTCCACTTT.

This clonotype was recorded at least ten times. V usage is TRBV29-1 and J usage is TRBJ2-7; 10 bases agree with TRBD2. Trimming took 2 bases from V and 3 from J; bases not matched to a gene: 4. The CDR3 contains 14 residues. Germline V gene data show CDR1 as SQVTM and CDR2 as ANQGSEA. CDR3 bases: TGCAGCGTTGAAACTAGCGGGATATTCTACGAGCAGTACTTC. It yields the protein CSVETSGIFYEQYF.

The chain recombines TRBV6-1 with TRBJ2-3; a weak D match, TRBD2 (6 bases). The germline CDR1 and CDR2 sequences are MNHNS and SASEGT. Trimming cost V 6 bases and J 2 bases, with 18 bases left between them. This CDR3 region has 16 residues. The DNA for the CDR3 is TGTGCCAGCAGGACCCTTTACGGGAGTGCCACAGATACGCAGTATTTT. It translates to CASRTLYGSATDTQYF.

The J gene is TRBJ2-1, the V gene TRBV12-3 or TRBV12-4; D possibly matches TRBD1 or TRBD2 (6 bases each). The CDR3 is made up of 17 amino acids. Deletions cut 0 bases from V and 5 bases from J, with 17 bases between. CDR3 sequence: CASSLALGRGRNNEQFF. The CDR3 region has the DNA TGTGCCAGCAGTTTAGCTCTGGGCCGGGGGCGCAACAATGAGCAGTTCTTC.